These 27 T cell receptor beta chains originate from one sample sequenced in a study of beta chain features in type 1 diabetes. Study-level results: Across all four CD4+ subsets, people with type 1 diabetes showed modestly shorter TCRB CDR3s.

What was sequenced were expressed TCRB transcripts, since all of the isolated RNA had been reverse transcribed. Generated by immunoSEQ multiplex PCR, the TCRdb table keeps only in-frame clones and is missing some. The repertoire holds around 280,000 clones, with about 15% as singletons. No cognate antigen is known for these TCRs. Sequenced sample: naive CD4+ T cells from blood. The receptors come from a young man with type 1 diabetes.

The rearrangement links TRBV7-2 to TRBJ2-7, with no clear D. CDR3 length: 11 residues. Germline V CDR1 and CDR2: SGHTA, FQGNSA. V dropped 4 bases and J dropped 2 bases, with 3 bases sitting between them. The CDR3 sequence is CASSYTYEQYF. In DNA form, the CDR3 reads TGTGCCAGCAGCTATACCTACGAGCAGTACTTC. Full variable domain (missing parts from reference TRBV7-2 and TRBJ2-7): GAGVSQSPSNKVTEKGKDVELRCDPISGHTALYWYRQSLGQGLEFLIYFQGNSAPDKSGLPSDRFSAERTGGSVSTLTIQRTQQEDSAVYLCASSYTYEQYFGPGTRLTVT.

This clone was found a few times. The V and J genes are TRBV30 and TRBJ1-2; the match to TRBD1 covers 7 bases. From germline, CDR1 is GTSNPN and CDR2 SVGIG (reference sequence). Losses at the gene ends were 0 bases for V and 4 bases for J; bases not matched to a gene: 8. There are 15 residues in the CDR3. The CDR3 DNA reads TGTGCCTGGAGTGTAGCAGGGGGGTATAGCTATGGCTACACCTTC. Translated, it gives CAWSVAGGYSYGYTF.

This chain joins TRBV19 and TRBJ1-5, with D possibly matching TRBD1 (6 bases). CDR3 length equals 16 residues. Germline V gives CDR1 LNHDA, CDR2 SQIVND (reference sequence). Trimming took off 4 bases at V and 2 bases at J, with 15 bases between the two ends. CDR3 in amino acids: CASSTRQALGNQPQHF. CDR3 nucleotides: TGTGCCAGTAGTACAAGACAGGCTTTGGGCAATCAGCCCCAGCATTTT. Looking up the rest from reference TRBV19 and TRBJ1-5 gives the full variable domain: DGGITQSPKYLFRKEGQNVTLSCEQNLNHDAMYWYRQDPGQGLRLIYYSQIVNDFQKGDIAEGYSVSREKKESFPLTVTSAQKNPTAFYLCASSTRQALGNQPQHFGDGTRLSIL.

The CDR3 DNA reads TGTGCCAGCAGCGCGGGTTTGTACAATGAGCAGTTCTTC. This codes for CASSAGLYNEQFF. The gene calls are TRBV9 and TRBJ2-1; no firm D call. V lost 3 bases to trimming and J lost 4 bases, with 8 bases between them. The CDR3 consists of 13 residues. Per germline, CDR1 SGDLS and CDR2 YYNGEE.

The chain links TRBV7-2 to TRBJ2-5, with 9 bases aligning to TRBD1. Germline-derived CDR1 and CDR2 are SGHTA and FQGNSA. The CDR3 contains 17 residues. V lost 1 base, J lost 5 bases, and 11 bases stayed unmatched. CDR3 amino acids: CASSLEGQGSLVETQYF. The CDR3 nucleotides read TGTGCCAGCAGCTTAGAGGGACAGGGAAGCCTCGTGGAGACCCAGTACTTC.

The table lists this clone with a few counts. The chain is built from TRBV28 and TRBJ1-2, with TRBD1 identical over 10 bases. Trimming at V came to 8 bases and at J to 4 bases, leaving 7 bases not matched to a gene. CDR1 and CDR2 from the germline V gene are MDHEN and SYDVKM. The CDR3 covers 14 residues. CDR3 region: CASLTGGRGYGYTF. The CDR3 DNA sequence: TGTGCCAGCCTGACAGGGGGCCGCGGCTATGGCTACACCTTC.

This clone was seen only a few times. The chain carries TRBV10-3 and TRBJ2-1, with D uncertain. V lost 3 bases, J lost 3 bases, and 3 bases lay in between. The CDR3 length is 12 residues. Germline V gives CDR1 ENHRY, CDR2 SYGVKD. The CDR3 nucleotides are TGTGCCATCAGTGACAGCTACAATGAGCAGTTCTTC. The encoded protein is CAISDSYNEQFF.

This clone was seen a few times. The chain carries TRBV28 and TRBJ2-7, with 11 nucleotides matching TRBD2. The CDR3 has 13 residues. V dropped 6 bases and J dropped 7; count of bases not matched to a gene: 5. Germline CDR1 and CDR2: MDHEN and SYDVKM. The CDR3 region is CASRLAGVREQYF. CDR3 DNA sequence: TGTGCCAGCAGACTAGCGGGAGTGAGAGAGCAGTACTTC.

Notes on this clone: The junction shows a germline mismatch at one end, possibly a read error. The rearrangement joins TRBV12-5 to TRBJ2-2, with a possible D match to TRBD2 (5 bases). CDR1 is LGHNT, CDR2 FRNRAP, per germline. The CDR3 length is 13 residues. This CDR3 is CASGRTGPGELSF. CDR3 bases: TGTGCTAGTGGTCGGACTGGGCCCGGGGAGCTGTCTTTT.

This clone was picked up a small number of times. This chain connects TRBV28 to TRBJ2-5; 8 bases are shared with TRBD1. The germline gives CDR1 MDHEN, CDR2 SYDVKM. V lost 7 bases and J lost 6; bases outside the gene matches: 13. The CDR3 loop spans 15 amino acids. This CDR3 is CASTPHLDRAQTQYF. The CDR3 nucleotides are TGTGCCAGCACCCCACACCTGGACAGGGCACAGACCCAGTACTTC.

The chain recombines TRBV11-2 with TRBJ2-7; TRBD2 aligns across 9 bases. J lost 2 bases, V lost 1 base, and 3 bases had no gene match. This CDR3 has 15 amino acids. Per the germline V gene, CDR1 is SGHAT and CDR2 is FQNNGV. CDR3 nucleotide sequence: TGTGCCAGCAGCTTAGCTAGCGGGGACCCCTACGAGCAGTACTTC. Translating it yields CASSLASGDPYEQYF. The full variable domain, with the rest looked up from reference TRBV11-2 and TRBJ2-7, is EAGVAQSPRYKIIEKRQSVAFWCNPISGHATLYWYQQILGQGPKLLIQFQNNGVVDDSQLPKDRFSAERLKGVDSTLKIQPAKLEDSAVYLCASSLASGDPYEQYFGPGTRLTVT.

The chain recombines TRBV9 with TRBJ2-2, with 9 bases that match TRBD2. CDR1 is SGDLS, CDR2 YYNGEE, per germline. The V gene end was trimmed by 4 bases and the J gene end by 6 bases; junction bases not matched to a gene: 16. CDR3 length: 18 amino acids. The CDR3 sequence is CASSYVAGVVKSPGELFF. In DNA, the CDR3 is TGTGCCAGCAGCTATGTAGCGGGAGTAGTTAAATCGCCCGGGGAGCTGTTTTTT.

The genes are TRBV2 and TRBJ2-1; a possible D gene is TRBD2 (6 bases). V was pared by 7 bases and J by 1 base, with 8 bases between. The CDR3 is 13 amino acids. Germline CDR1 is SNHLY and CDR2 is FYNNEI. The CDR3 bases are TGTGCCAGCATCGCGGGGTCCTACAATGAGCAGTTCTTC. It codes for CASIAGSYNEQFF.

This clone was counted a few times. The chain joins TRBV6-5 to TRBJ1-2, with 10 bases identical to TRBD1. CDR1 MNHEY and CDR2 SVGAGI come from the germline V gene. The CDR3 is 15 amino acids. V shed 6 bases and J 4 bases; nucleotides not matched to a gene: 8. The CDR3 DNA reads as TGTGCCAGCAGCTCCACGACAGGGGGCGGCTATGGCTACACCTTC. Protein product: CASSSTTGGGYGYTF.

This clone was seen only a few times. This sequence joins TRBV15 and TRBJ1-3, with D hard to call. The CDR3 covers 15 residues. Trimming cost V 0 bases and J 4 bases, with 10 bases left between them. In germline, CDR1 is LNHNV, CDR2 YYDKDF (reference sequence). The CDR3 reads CATSRDLGGGNTIYF. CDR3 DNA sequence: TGTGCCACCAGCAGAGATTTAGGAGGAGGAAACACCATATATTTT.

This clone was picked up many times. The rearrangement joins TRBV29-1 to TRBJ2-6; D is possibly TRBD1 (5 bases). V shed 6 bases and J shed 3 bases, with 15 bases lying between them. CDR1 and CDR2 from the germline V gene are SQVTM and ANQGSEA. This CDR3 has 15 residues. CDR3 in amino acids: CSVLQGLGGANVLTF. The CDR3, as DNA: TGCAGCGTACTTCAGGGTCTAGGTGGGGCCAACGTCCTGACTTTC.

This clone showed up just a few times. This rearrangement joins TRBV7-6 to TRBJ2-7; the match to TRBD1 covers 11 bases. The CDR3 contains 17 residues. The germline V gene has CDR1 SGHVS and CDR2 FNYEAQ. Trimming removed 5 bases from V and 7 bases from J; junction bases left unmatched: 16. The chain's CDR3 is CASSQLAGTGGPGEQYF. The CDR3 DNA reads TGTGCCAGCAGCCAGCTAGCCGGGACAGGGGGGCCCGGGGAGCAGTACTTC. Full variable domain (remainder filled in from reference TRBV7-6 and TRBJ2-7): GAGVSQSPRYKVTKRGQDVALRCDPISGHVSLYWYRQALGQGPEFLTYFNYEAQQDKSGLPNDRFSAERPEGSISTLTIQRTEQRDSAMYRCASSQLAGTGGPGEQYFGPGTRLTVT.

The CDR3 nucleotides read TGTGCCAGCGGACTGGGTAACACTGAAGCTTTCTTT. Its protein product is CASGLGNTEAFF. The V call is TRBV7-9, the J call TRBJ1-1; no clear D. Trimming removed 8 bases at V and 2 bases at J, with 9 bases between. The CDR3 spans 12 residues. Germline-derived CDR1 and CDR2 are SEHNR and FQNEAQ (reference sequence).

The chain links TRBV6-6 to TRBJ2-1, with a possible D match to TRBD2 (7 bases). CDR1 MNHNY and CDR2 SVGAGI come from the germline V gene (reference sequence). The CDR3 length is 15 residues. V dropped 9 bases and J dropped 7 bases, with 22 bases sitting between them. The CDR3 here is CASHGRGGGSNEQFF. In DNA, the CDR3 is TGTGCCAGTCACGGCCGGGGAGGGGGGTCGAATGAGCAGTTCTTC.

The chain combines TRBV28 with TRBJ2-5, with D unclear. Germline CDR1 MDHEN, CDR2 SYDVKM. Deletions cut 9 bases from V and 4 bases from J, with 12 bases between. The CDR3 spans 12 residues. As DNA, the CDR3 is TGTGCCAGTCGACTGGTCGGAGAGACCCAGTACTTC. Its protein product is CASRLVGETQYF.

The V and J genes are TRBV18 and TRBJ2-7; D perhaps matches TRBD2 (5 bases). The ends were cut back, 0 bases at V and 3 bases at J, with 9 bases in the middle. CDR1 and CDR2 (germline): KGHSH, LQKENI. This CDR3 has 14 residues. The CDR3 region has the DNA TGTGCCAGCTCACCACCCCCGGGGTTCTACGAGCAGTACTTC. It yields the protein CASSPPPGFYEQYF.

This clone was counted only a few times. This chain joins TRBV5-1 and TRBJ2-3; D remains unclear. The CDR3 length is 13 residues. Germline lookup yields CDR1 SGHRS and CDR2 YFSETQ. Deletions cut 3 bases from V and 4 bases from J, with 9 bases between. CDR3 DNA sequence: TGCGCCAGCAGCTCCGCTAATTCAGATACGCAGTATTTT. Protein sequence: CASSSANSDTQYF. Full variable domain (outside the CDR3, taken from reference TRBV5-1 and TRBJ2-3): KAGVTQTPRYLIKTRGQQVTLSCSPISGHRSVSWYQQTPGQGLQFLFEYFSETQRNKGNFPGRFSGRQFSNSRSEMNVSTLELGDSALYLCASSSANSDTQYFGPGTRLTVL.

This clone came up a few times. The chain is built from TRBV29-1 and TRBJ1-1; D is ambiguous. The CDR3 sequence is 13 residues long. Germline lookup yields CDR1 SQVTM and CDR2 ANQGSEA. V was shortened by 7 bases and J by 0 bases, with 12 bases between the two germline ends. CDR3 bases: TGCAGCGCTAAAGGAGTGATGAACACTGAAGCTTTCTTT. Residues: CSAKGVMNTEAFF.

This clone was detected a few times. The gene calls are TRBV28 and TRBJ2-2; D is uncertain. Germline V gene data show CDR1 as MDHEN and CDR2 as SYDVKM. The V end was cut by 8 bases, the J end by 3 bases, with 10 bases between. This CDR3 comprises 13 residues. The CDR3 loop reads CASGNLDTGELFF. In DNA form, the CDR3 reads TGTGCCAGCGGTAACCTAGACACCGGGGAGCTGTTTTTT.

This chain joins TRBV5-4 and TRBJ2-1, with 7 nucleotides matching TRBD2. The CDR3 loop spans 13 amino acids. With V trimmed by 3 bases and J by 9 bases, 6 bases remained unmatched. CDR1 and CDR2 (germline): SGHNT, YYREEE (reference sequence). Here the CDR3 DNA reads TGTGCCAGCAGCTCGGGACTAAGGGGTGAGCAGTTCTTC. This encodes CASSSGLRGEQFF.

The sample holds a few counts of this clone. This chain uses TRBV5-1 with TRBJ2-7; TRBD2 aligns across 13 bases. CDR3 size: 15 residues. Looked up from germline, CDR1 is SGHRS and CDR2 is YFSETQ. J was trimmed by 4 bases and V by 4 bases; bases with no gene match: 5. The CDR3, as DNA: TGCGCCAGCAGCGAAGGACTAGCGGGAGTTTACGAGCAGTACTTC. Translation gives CASSEGLAGVYEQYF.

CDR3 loop: CASSFTLAVTDTQYF. CDR3 nucleotide sequence: TGTGCCAGCAGCTTTACACTAGCGGTCACAGATACGCAGTATTTT. The gene calls are TRBV11-2 and TRBJ2-3, with TRBD2 matching 8 bases. The length of the CDR3 is 15 residues. Germline V gene data show CDR1 as SGHAT and CDR2 as FQNNGV. J was trimmed by 2 bases and V by 3 bases; bases with no gene match: 4.